This record covers a single TCR beta chain. Indicated time point: pre-sensitization, week 0. Indicated treatment: therapeutic diphenylcyclopropenone sensitization with weekly scalp DPC. These data come from a study of human T cells and chemical hapten exposure. One entry per CDR3 protein, called by TCRdb with MiXCR from the RACE reads. Of about 80,000 distinct CDR3 sequences in the sample, roughly 15% were seen once. Source: whole blood, taken in connection with sensitization to the hapten diphenylcyclopropenone (DPC). This receptor was obtained from a woman between 45 and 65 years old with alopecia areata. Some clones in this sample may be carry-over from other donors' samples.

In DNA, the CDR3 is TGCGCCAGCAGCCAAGATCGGGGGCTGACTCAAGAGACCCAGTACTTC. It specifies CASSQDRGLTQETQYF. The chain has TRBV4-1 and TRBJ2-5, with D perhaps matching TRBD1 or TRBD2 (6 bases each). The CDR3 runs 16 residues. Trimming pared 0 bases from V and 2 bases from J, leaving 13 bases between. Germline V gene sequence: CDR1 MGHRA, CDR2 YSYEKL.